This TCR beta chain was profiled in a study of PD-1 blockade in classical Hodgkin lymphoma. Study results and limitations: It was among complete responders that baseline diversity resembled that of newly diagnosed patients.

Time point here: cycle 4 day 1 (C4D1), after six to seven weeks of nivolumab. With no exception, relapse followed autologous stem cell transplantation in all patients, and brentuximab vedotin exposure varied. About this clone itself: The antigen is not known.

Trimming took 5 bases from V and 0 from J, leaving 10 bases between them. Looked up from germline, CDR1 is SGHTA and CDR2 is FQGNSA. The CDR3 covers 14 residues. Profiled with immunoSEQ multiplex PCR; TCRdb holds only in-frame clones, not every one. The table has roughly 100,000 clones, around 78% seen once. The sequences come from peripheral blood mononuclear cells (PBMCs), collected before the fourth cycle of nivolumab. This clonotype originated in a human donor with classical Hodgkin lymphoma. The chain is built from TRBV7-2 and TRBJ1-1, with D perhaps TRBD1 (5 bases). CDR3 sequence reads: CASSPGTMNTEAFF. The CDR3, as DNA: TGTGCCAGCAGCCCGGGGACCATGAACACTGAAGCTTTCTTT.